This T cell receptor (beta chain) was sequenced for a study of response to subunit inactivated influenza vaccine. Germline lookup yields CDR1 SGDLS and CDR2 YYNGEE. The CDR3 is made up of 14 amino acids. A word on this clonotype: Antigen unknown. Mismatch with germline at one junction end may stem from a read error.

TCRdb analysed the RT-PCR reads with MiXCR anew, one entry per CDR3 protein. The data contain about 610,000 distinct CDR3 sequences, around 15% of them singletons. Study-level results: Few new T cells, the authors suggested, are recruited by each seasonal influenza vaccination.

The TCR sequence derives from a middle-aged man who received an inactivated influenza vaccine. Specimen: PBMCs from blood, collected 12 days after vaccination. The gene calls are TRBV9 and TRBJ1-3; D possibly corresponds to TRBD1 (6 bases). The CDR3 nucleotides are TGTACCAGCAGCCCCGACGGGGGCCGAAACACCATATATTTT. This codes for CTSSPDGGRNTIYF.